The source of this T cell receptor (beta chain) is a study of OX40 agonist ivuxolimab in advanced cancers. Study overall: Dose-escalation patients suffered from hepatocellular carcinoma, melanoma, renal cell or head and neck cancer. Points from the study as a whole: Partial responders at 0.1-3.0 mg/kg showed near-lowest clonal expansion. By week 6 at 0.1 to 3.0 mg/kg, blood CD4+ and CD8+ T cells had expanded clonally.

A word on this clone: Its antigen remains unknown.

V lost 2 bases and J 3 bases, leaving 14 bases between the germline ends. CDR1 and CDR2 from the germline V gene are LNHDA and SQIVND (reference sequence). This CDR3 has 16 amino acids. Profiled with immunoSEQ multiplex PCR; TCRdb holds only in-frame clones, not every one. The table has roughly 62,000 clones, around 85% seen once; the top ten hold around 0.9%. Sequences were derived from CD4+ or CD8+ T cells sorted from blood, sampled in a trial of the OX40 agonist ivuxolimab. The chain employs TRBV19 and TRBJ1-5; possibly TRBD1 for D (5 bases). This TCR derives from an adult with an advanced solid tumor such as melanoma, head and neck, liver or kidney cancer. CDR3 DNA sequence: TGTGCCAGTAGTATAAATCTTGACAGAAACAATCAGCCCCAGCATTTT. Its translation is CASSINLDRNNQPQHF. Together with reference TRBV19 and TRBJ1-5, the CDR3 gives the full variable domain: DGGITQSPKYLFRKEGQNVTLSCEQNLNHDAMYWYRQDPGQGLRLIYYSQIVNDFQKGDIAEGYSVSREKKESFPLTVTSAQKNPTAFYLCASSINLDRNNQPQHFGDGTRLSIL.